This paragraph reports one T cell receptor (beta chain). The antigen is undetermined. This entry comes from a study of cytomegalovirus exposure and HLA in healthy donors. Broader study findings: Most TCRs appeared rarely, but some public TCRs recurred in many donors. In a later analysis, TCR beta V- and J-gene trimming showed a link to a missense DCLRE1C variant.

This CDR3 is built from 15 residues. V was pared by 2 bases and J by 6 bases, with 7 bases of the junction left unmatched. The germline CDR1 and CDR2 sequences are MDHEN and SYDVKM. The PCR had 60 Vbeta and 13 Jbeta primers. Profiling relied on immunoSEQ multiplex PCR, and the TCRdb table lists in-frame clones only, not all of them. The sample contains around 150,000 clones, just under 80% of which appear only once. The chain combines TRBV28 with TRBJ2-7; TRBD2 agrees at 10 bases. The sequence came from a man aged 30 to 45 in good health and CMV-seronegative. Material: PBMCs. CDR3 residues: CASSLLASGSGEQYF. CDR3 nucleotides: TGTGCCAGCAGTTTACTGGCTAGCGGGAGCGGCGAGCAGTACTTC.